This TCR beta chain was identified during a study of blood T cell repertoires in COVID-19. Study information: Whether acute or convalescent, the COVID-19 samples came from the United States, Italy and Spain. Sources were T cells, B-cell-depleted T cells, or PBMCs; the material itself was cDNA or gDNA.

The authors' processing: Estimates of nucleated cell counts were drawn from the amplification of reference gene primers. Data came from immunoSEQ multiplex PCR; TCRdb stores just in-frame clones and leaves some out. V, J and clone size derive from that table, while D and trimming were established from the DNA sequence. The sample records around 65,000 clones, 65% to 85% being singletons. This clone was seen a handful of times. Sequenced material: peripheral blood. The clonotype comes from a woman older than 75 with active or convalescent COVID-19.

CDR3 sequence reads: CASSEARNEKLFF. DNA for the CDR3: TGTGCCAGCAGTGAGGCCCGTAATGAAAAACTGTTTTTT. The chain uses TRBV2 and TRBJ1-4; no reliable D call. The CDR3 covers 13 residues. Germline assignment: CDR1 SNHLY and CDR2 FYNNEI. V was clipped by 3 bases and J by 4 bases, with 6 bases between them.